The clone carrying this TCR beta chain has only a few counts. Its antigen is not known. There are 19 residues in the CDR3. Unmatched junction bases numbered 13, after V lost 2 bases and J lost 0 bases. The germline V gene encodes CDR1 LGHDT and CDR2 YNNKEL (reference sequence). Donors were all healthy Caucasians. Each CDR3 protein gets one entry after TCRdb re-called the 5' RACE reads with MiXCR. Here the sample spans around 1.7 million distinct CDR3 sequences, about 30% being singletons. The entry originates in a study of identical twins. Study observations and caveats: Among beta out-of-frame sequences, excess sharing between twins appeared weaker.

The rearrangement links TRBV3-1 to TRBJ2-4; 7 bases fit TRBD2. The specimen sequenced was cord blood. The receptor was derived from a newborn girl in good health. The CDR3, as DNA: TGTGCCAGCAGCCAATTTCATTCGGGACTACCTAAAGCCAAAAACATTCAGTACTTC. Its translation is CASSQFHSGLPKAKNIQYF.